The 17 T cell receptor beta chains reported below all come from one sample, sequenced in a study of blood T cell repertoires in COVID-19. Sequencing used immunoSEQ multiplex PCR; TCRdb keeps in-frame clones, though not all of them. The data hold around 220,000 clones, with about 85% observed a single time. The sample taken for sequencing was PBMCs or T cells enriched from blood (not recorded which). Receptors were obtained from a woman younger than 45 with acute COVID-19.

This clone was detected only a few times. V is TRBV6-5 and J is TRBJ2-3; 7 bases are shared with TRBD2. The CDR3 totals 14 residues. J gave up 2 bases and V 4 bases, and 3 bases lay outside the gene matches. The germline V gene encodes CDR1 MNHEY and CDR2 SVGAGI. CDR3 amino acids: CASSSGTITDTQYF. CDR3 nucleotide sequence: TGTGCCAGCAGTTCCGGGACTATCACAGATACGCAGTATTTT.

This rearrangement joins TRBV30 to TRBJ2-1; possibly TRBD2 for D (7 bases). V gave up 0 bases and J gave up 4 bases, with 13 bases separating them. The CDR3 has 15 residues. Germline CDR1 and CDR2: GTSNPN and SVGIG (reference sequence). The CDR3 DNA reads as TGTGCCTGGAGTGTCCCCGGGGGGCTTTACAATGAGCAGTTCTTC. It translates to CAWSVPGGLYNEQFF.

The gene calls are TRBV2 and TRBJ2-1; D not resolved. Trimming stripped 8 bases from V and 6 bases from J, with 5 bases between. The length of the CDR3 is 10 residues. The germline gives CDR1 SNHLY, CDR2 FYNNEI. The CDR3 spells CASEFNEQFF. The CDR3 coding sequence is TGTGCCAGCGAGTTCAATGAGCAGTTCTTC.

The rearrangement links TRBV18 to TRBJ1-2, with TRBD1 identical over 8 bases. The germline V gene has CDR1 KGHSH and CDR2 LQKENI. Germline trimming cut 4 bases from V and 8 bases from J; bases unmatched to any gene: 9. The CDR3 consists of 14 residues. The CDR3 sequence: CASSQGQAHRGYTF. CDR3 DNA sequence: TGTGCCAGCTCACAGGGACAGGCCCACCGGGGCTACACCTTC.

The CDR3 here is CASSRGTGLNEQFF. DNA for the CDR3: TGCGCCAGCAGCCGAGGGACAGGGTTGAATGAGCAGTTCTTC. V usage is TRBV5-1 and J usage is TRBJ2-1; 9 nucleotides agree with TRBD1. CDR3 length equals 14 residues. The germline V gene encodes CDR1 SGHRS and CDR2 YFSETQ. After removal of 4 bases from V and 7 bases from J, the junction contained 6 bases not matched to a gene.

This chain uses TRBV12-3 or TRBV12-4 with TRBJ2-3; D not certain. CDR3 size: 13 residues. V was clipped by 6 bases and J by 0 bases, with 7 bases between them. The CDR3 here is CASSLESTDTQYF. The CDR3 region has the DNA TGTGCCAGCAGCCTAGAGAGCACAGATACGCAGTATTTT.

This chain uses TRBV2 with TRBJ1-1; D uncertain. Germline V gene data show CDR1 as SNHLY and CDR2 as FYNNEI. With 8 bases removed from V and 3 bases from J, the gap between germline ends came to 13 bases. CDR3 length equals 13 residues. This chain's CDR3 is CASSGNYDTEAFF. The CDR3 nucleotides read TGTGCCAGCTCGGGGAATTACGACACTGAAGCTTTCTTT.

The chain is built from TRBV5-6 and TRBJ2-1, with D possibly being TRBD2 (6 bases). In germline, CDR1 is SGHDT, CDR2 YYEEEE. This CDR3 is built from 17 residues. With 3 bases removed from V and 3 bases from J, the gap between germline ends came to 19 bases. CDR3 region: CASSSYLGTANYNEQFF. Here the CDR3 DNA reads TGTGCCAGCAGCTCCTACCTGGGGACTGCCAACTACAATGAGCAGTTCTTC.

V usage is TRBV6-1 and J usage is TRBJ1-2; no definite D call. Trimming took off 2 bases at V and 4 bases at J, with 14 bases between the two ends. The CDR3 contains 15 residues. Germline assignment: CDR1 MNHNS and CDR2 SASEGT. As DNA, the CDR3 is TGTGCCAGCAGTGAATTGGAGGAGTTTAGCTATGGCTACACCTTC. Its translation: CASSELEEFSYGYTF.

V is TRBV28 and J is TRBJ1-4; D unresolved. The CDR3 covers 15 residues. Trimming removed 1 base at V and 2 bases at J, with 8 bases between. Germline CDR1 reads MDHEN; CDR2 reads SYDVKM. This CDR3 reads CASSLYAATNEKLFF. CDR3 in DNA: TGTGCCAGCAGTTTATACGCAGCGACTAATGAAAAACTGTTTTTT.

This clone was detected only once. The chain has TRBV7-9 and TRBJ2-7, with TRBD2 identical over 8 bases. The CDR3 is made up of 16 amino acids. Trimming took 3 bases from V and 4 from J; bases not matched to a gene: 11. Germline V CDR1 and CDR2: SEHNR, FQNEAQ (reference sequence). The CDR3 DNA sequence: TGTGCCAGCAGCTTTGACCGGGAGGGGAAATTTTACGAGCAGTACTTC. Encoded protein: CASSFDREGKFYEQYF.

Details on this clone: A junction end diverges from the germline sequence, so it may reflect a read error. This chain connects TRBV7-7 to TRBJ2-5; 9 nucleotides agree with TRBD1. The CDR3 is 16 residues long. CDR1 and CDR2 (germline): SSHAT, FNYEAQ (reference sequence). For the CDR3, the DNA is TGTGCTAGCAGCTTTGGCGGGGCGACAGGGGGAGAGACCCAGTACTTC. Its translation is CASSFGGATGGETQYF.

The CDR3 spells CASSMDQGFTDTQYF. The CDR3, as DNA: TGTGCCAGTAGTATGGACCAGGGGTTCACAGATACGCAGTATTTT. The gene calls are TRBV19 and TRBJ2-3, with D maybe TRBD1 (6 bases). The V end was cut by 3 bases, the J end by 2 bases, with 12 bases between. There are 15 residues in the CDR3. The V gene's germline CDR1 is LNHDA and CDR2 SQIVND (reference sequence).

The rearrangement uses TRBV7-9 and TRBJ2-7; D perhaps matches TRBD2 (6 bases). The CDR3 loop spans 14 amino acids. V gave up 5 bases and J gave up 4 bases, with 15 bases separating them. The V gene's germline CDR1 is SEHNR and CDR2 FQNEAQ (reference sequence). CDR3 in DNA: TGTGCCAGCAGCCCAAAGGAGGGCGGGTACGAGCAGTACTTC. Its translation is CASSPKEGGYEQYF.

This sequence joins TRBV20-1 and TRBJ2-5; 11 nucleotides line up with TRBD2. The CDR3 length is 16 residues. After removal of 3 bases from V and 4 bases from J, the junction contained 10 bases not matched to a gene. Germline V gives CDR1 DFQATT, CDR2 SNEGSKA (reference sequence). CDR3 in amino acids: CSASSLLAGVGETQYF. CDR3 in DNA: TGCAGTGCTAGTTCCCTACTAGCGGGAGTAGGAGAGACCCAGTACTTC.

This sequence joins TRBV29-1 and TRBJ2-1; D is undetermined. Germline lookup yields CDR1 SQVTM and CDR2 ANQGSEA. The length of the CDR3 is 13 residues. V gave up 1 base and J gave up 9 bases, with 13 bases separating them. CDR3 nucleotides: TGCAGCGTTGAAGGTCCAGGTTCAGGTGAGCAGTTCTTC. Protein: CSVEGPGSGEQFF.

The genes are TRBV18 and TRBJ1-5; possibly TRBD1 for D (5 bases). The CDR3 runs 13 residues. V lost 6 bases to trimming and J lost 7 bases, with 13 bases between them. Germline V gene data show CDR1 as KGHSH and CDR2 as LQKENI. CDR3 amino acids: CASSKIRGQPQHF. The CDR3 DNA reads TGTGCCAGCTCGAAAATAAGGGGACAGCCCCAGCATTTT.